These 2 T cell receptor beta chains originate from one sample sequenced in a study of beta chain features in type 1 diabetes. The sequenced template was cDNA made from the entire isolated RNA. The method was immunoSEQ multiplex PCR; TCRdb's version includes in-frame clones alone and lacks a portion of them. In the table there are about 360,000 clones, roughly 12% of which are singletons. Sequencing used naive CD4+ T cells from blood. These receptor sequences come from a man between 18 and 29 years old in good health.

This clone was seen more than once but under ten times. The J gene is TRBJ1-2, the V gene TRBV6-5; D remains ambiguous. The CDR3 runs to 15 residues. Trimming removed 5 bases from V and 4 bases from J, with 17 bases in between. The germline V gene encodes CDR1 MNHEY and CDR2 SVGAGI. The DNA for the CDR3 is TGTGCCAGCAGTCAATACAAGGGAGAGGGCTATGGCTACACCTTC. Its translation: CASSQYKGEGYGYTF.

This clone has a handful of counts. The genes are TRBV30 and TRBJ1-6, with TRBD1 as a possible D gene (5 bases). This CDR3 is built from 13 residues. The germline gives CDR1 GTSNPN, CDR2 SVGIG (reference sequence). Trimming shortened V by 3 bases and J by 7 bases, and 10 bases separated the two germline ends. The DNA for the CDR3 is TGTGCCTGGAGGGGGCACGCGAATTCACCCCTCCACTTT. Its protein product is CAWRGHANSPLHF.